This TCR beta chain was sequenced for a study of cytomegalovirus exposure and HLA in healthy donors. Study-wide background: In a later analysis, it was reported that the 110 or so validation repertoires had been produced on the same platform as the 700 or so repertoires belonging to the first cohort. Notes on the study in general: Reported performance of the classifier showed diagnosis of cytomegalovirus status with high specificity and sensitivity. That first-cohort TCR clusters tended to co-occur in the approximately 110 validation repertoires was found in a later analysis.

Assay: immunoSEQ multiplex PCR; the TCRdb copy retains only in-frame clones and omits some. This table has under 95,000 clones, around 94% appearing once. As concerns this clone: Antigen specificity is unknown.

Sequenced material: PBMCs. This clonotype was obtained from a woman under 30 in good health and CMV-seropositive.

The CDR3 is CASSARARDQPQHF. CDR3 nucleotides: TGTGCCAGCAGCGCCAGGGCCAGGGATCAGCCCCAGCATTTT. The rearrangement uses TRBV7-3 and TRBJ1-5; weak D call: TRBD1 (5 bases). Deletions cut 5 bases from V and 5 bases from J, with 13 bases between. This CDR3 is 14 amino acids long. CDR1 and CDR2 from the germline V gene are SGHTA and FQGTGA.